This T cell receptor (beta chain) was retrieved from a study of T cell repertoires in cytomegalovirus infection. About the research overall: CMV epitopes in the study were HLA-C-restricted (recently identified) and HLA-B-restricted (well studied). Public TCR beta signatures indicated both CMV infection and matching HLA type. Study findings and constraints: Cumulated frequencies of public TCR beta families served to identify carriers of CMV plus the relevant HLA. CMV-specific HLA-C-restricted TCR beta clonotypes dominated the ex vivo response.

Comment on this clonotype: The antigen is undetermined.

V shed 6 bases and J shed 5 bases, with 11 bases lying between them. The CDR3 is 13 amino acids. Germline lookup yields CDR1 KGHSH and CDR2 LQKENI. TCRdb itself ran the reads through MiXCR, one entry per CDR3 protein. The sample holds hundreds of thousands of distinct CDR3 sequences, roughly a third seen once. The V call is TRBV18, the J call TRBJ2-1, with D possibly being TRBD1 or TRBD2 (5 bases each). The material sequenced was cultured CD8+ T cells from PBMCs, taken from culture after CMV antigen stimulation. The origin of this receptor is a human donor in good health (CMV status not recorded). Some clones in this sample may be carry-over from other donors' samples. The CDR3 region is CASSGTVDNEQFF. The CDR3 coding sequence is TGTGCCAGCTCGGGGACCGTAGACAATGAGCAGTTCTTC. Together with reference TRBV18 and TRBJ2-1, the CDR3 gives the full variable domain: NAGVMQNPRHLVRRRGQEARLRCSPMKGHSHVYWYRQLPEEGLKFMVYLQKENIIDESGMPKERFSAEFPKEGPSILRIQQVVRGDSAAYFCASSGTVDNEQFFGPGTRLTVL.